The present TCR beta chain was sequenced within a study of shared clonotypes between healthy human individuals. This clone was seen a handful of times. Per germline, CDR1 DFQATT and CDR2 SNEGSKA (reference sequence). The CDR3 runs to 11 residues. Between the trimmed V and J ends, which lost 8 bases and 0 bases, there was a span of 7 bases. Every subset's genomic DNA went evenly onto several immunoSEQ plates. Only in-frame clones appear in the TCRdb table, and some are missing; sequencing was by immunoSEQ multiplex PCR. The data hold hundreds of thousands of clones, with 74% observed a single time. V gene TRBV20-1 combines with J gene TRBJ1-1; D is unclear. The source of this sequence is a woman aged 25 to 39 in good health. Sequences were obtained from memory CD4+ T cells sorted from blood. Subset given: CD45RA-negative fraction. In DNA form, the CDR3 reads TGCAGTTCCGCCCTGAACACTGAAGCTTTCTTT. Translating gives CSSALNTEAFF.